This T cell receptor beta chain was found in a study of blood T cell repertoires in COVID-19. J gave up 4 bases and V 5 bases, and 9 bases lay outside the gene matches. CDR1 is SEHNR and CDR2 is FQNEAQ in the germline V gene (reference sequence). There are 15 residues in the CDR3. This table comes from immunoSEQ multiplex PCR, and its TCRdb copy is limited to in-frame clones, with some not included. The sample contains fewer than 110,000 clones, 87% of which appear only once. This clone was observed once. What was sequenced was peripheral blood. This TCR derives from a man in his forties or fifties in a cohort sampled during active COVID-19. The chain joins TRBV7-9 to TRBJ2-5; TRBD1 aligns across 8 bases. The CDR3 protein is CASSEDRTGTETQYF. The CDR3 DNA reads TGTGCCAGCAGCGAAGACAGGACAGGGACAGAGACCCAGTACTTC.